This T cell receptor (beta chain) was observed in a study of blood T cell repertoires in COVID-19. Study as a whole: COVID-19 samples, acute and convalescent, were from the United States, Italy and Spain. Sources were T cells, B-cell-depleted T cells, or PBMCs; the material itself was cDNA or gDNA.

As processed by the authors: Nucleated cell number was recorded as an estimate derived from reference gene primer amplification. This table comes from immunoSEQ multiplex PCR, and its TCRdb copy is limited to in-frame clones, with some not included. The D gene and trimming were derived from the DNA, and the V and J assignments and clone size from that table. The data show under 60,000 clones, 77% seen once. From germline, CDR1 is MRHNA and CDR2 SNTAGT. Germline trimming cut 6 bases from V and 4 bases from J; bases unmatched to any gene: 11. The length of the CDR3 is 15 residues. Sequenced: peripheral blood. The clonotype originates from a human donor with active or convalescent COVID-19. The donor label of this sample is uncertain. V gene TRBV6-4 combines with J gene TRBJ1-1, with 7 positions matching TRBD1. The CDR3 spells CASRGTALGTTEAFF. The CDR3 DNA follows: TGTGCCAGCAGGGGGACAGCCCTGGGGACCACTGAAGCTTTCTTT.